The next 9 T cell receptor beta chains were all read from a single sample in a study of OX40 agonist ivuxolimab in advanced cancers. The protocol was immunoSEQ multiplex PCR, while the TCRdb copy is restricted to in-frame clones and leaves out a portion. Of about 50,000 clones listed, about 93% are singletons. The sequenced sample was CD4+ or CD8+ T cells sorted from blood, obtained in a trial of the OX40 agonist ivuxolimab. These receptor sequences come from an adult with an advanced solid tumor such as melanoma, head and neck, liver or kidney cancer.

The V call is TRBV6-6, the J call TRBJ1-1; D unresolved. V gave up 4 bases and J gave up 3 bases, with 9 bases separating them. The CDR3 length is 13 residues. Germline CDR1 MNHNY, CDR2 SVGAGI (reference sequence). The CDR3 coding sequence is TGTGCCAGCAGTTCCCTGTATGACACTGAAGCTTTCTTT. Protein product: CASSSLYDTEAFF.

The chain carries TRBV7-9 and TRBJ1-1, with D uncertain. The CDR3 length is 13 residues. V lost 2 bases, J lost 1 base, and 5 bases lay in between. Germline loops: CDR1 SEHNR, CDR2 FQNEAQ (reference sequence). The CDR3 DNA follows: TGTGCCAGCAGCTTACCCCAGAACACTGAAGCTTTCTTT. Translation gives CASSLPQNTEAFF.

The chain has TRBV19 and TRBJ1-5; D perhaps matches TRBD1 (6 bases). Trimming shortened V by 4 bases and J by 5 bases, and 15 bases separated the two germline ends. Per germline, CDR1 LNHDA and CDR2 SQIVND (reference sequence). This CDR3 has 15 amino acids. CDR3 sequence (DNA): TGTGCCAGTAGTACGCCCCGGGACACCGATCAGCCCCAGCATTTT. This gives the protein CASSTPRDTDQPQHF.

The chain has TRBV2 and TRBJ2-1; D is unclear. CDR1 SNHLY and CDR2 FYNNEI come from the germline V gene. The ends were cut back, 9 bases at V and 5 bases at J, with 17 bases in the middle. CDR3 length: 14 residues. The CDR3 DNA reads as TGTGCCAGAAACGCCGGGTTCCCCCACAATGAGCAGTTCTTC. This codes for CARNAGFPHNEQFF.

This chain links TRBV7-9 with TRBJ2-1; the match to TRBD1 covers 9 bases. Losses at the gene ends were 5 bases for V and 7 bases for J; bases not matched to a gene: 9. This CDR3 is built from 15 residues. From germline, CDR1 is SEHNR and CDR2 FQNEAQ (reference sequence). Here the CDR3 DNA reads TGTGCCAGCAGCCCCCGGGACAGGGCCAGGAATGAGCAGTTCTTC. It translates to CASSPRDRARNEQFF.

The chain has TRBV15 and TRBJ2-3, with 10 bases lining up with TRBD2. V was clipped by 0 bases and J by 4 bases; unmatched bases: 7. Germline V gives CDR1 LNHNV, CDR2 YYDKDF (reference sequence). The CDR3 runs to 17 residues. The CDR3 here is CATSRDALAGDADTQYF. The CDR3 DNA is TGTGCCACCAGCAGAGATGCTCTAGCGGGAGACGCAGATACGCAGTATTTT.

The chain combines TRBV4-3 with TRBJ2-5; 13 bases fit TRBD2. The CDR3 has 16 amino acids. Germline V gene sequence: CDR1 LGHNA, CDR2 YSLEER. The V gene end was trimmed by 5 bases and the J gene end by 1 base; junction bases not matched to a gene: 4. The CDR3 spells CASSAGLAGAQETQYF. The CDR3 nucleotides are TGCGCCAGCAGCGCAGGACTAGCGGGGGCCCAAGAGACCCAGTACTTC.

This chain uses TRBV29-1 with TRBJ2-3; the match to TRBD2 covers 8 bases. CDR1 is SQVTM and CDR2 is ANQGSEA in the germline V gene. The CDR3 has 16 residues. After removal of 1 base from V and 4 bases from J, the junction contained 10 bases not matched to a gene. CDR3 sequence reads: CSVEGGLDGGPDTQYF. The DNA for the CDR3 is TGCAGCGTTGAAGGGGGACTAGACGGGGGGCCAGATACGCAGTATTTT.

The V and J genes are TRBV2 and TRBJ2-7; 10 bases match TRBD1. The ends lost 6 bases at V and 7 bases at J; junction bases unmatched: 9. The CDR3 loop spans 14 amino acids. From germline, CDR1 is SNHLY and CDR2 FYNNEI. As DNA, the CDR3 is TGTGCCAGCAGCCTGGACAGGGGGGAACGTGAGCAGTACTTC. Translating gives CASSLDRGEREQYF.